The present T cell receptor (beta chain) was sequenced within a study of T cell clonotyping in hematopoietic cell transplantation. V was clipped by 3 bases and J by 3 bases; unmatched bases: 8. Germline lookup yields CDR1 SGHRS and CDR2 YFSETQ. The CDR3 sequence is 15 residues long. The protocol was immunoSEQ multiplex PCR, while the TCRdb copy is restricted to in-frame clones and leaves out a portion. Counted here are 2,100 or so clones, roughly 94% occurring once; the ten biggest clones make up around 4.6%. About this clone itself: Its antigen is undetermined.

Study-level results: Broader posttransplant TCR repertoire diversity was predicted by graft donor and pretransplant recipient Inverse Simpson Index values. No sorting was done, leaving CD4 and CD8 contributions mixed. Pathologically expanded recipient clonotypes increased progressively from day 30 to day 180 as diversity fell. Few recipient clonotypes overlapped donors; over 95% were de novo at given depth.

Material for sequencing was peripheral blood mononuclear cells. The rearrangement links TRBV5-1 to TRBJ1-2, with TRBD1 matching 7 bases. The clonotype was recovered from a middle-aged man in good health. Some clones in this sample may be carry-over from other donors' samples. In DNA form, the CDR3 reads TGCGCCAGCAGCTATTCGACAGGGAGAGACTATGGCTACACCTTC. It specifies CASSYSTGRDYGYTF. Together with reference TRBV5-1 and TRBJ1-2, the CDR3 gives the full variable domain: KAGVTQTPRYLIKTRGQQVTLSCSPISGHRSVSWYQQTPGQGLQFLFEYFSETQRNKGNFPGRFSGRQFSNSRSEMNVSTLELGDSALYLCASSYSTGRDYGYTFGSGTRLTVV.